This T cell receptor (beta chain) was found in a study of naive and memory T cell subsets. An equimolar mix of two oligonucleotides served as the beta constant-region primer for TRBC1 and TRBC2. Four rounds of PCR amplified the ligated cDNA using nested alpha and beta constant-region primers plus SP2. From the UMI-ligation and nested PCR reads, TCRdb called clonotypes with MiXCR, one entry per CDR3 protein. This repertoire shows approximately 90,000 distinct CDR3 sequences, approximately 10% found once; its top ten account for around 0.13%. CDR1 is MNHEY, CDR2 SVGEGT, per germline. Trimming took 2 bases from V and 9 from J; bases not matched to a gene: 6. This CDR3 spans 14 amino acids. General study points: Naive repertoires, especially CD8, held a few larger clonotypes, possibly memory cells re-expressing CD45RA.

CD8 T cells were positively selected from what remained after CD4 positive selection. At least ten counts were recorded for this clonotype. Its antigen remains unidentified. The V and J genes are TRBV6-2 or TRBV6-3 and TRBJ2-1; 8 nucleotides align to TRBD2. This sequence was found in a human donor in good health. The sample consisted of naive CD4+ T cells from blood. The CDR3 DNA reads TGTGCCAGCAGTTACAGTCTAGCGGGTGGTGAGCAGTTCTTC. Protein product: CASSYSLAGGEQFF.